This is a list of T cell receptor beta chains from one sample in a study of T cell repertoires in cytomegalovirus infection. TCRdb reprocessed the reads via MiXCR and lists one record per CDR3 protein. Seen here are about 150,000 distinct CDR3 sequences, about a quarter observed once, and the top ten hold about 10%. The sample comprised PBMCs. The source is a human donor in good health (CMV status not recorded). Some clones in this sample may be carry-over from other donors' samples. Each CDR3 is given with its conserved first and last residue. Fields, in order: clone size, V gene, J gene, D gene, CDR3 DNA, CDR3 protein. The D gene is left open where the match is weak. A clone size is listed for some rows: how often the clone was seen (once, few, many), or a class if it is expanded.

clone size: few; V gene: TRBV14; J gene: TRBJ1-1; D gene: TRBD1; CDR3 DNA: TGTGCCAGCAGCCTTAGGACAGGGGGGATGATGACTGAAGCTTTCTTT; CDR3 protein: CASSLRTGGMMTEAFF
clone size: many; V gene: TRBV7-2; J gene: TRBJ1-1; D gene: TRBD1; CDR3 DNA: TGTGCCAGCAGCCCCAGACAGGGGTGGACTGAAGCTTTCTTT; CDR3 protein: CASSPRQGWTEAFF
clone size: once; V gene: TRBV11-2; J gene: TRBJ2-1; D gene: -; CDR3 DNA: TGTGCCAGCAGCTTAAGCCCCGTGGCGGGGGAGCAGTTCTTC; CDR3 protein: CASSLSPVAGEQFF
clone size: few; V gene: TRBV6-1; J gene: TRBJ2-7; D gene: -; CDR3 DNA: TGTGCCAGCAGGGGTGGGGGACACAGATCCTACGAGCAGTACTTC; CDR3 protein: CASRGGGHRSYEQYF
clone size: many; V gene: TRBV7-2; J gene: TRBJ1-6; D gene: -; CDR3 DNA: TGTGCCAGCAGCTTAGAACAGGGAGATTCACCCCTCCACTTT; CDR3 protein: CASSLEQGDSPLHF
clone size: -; V gene: TRBV20-1; J gene: TRBJ1-5; D gene: -; CDR3 DNA: TGCAGTGCTAGAACTCTCGACCCGGGTCAGCCCCAGCATTTT; CDR3 protein: CSARTLDPGQPQHF
clone size: few; V gene: TRBV11-3; J gene: TRBJ2-2; D gene: TRBD2; CDR3 DNA: TGTGCCAGCAGCCCGGCTATGACTAGCGGGGGCGGGGAGCTGTTTTTT; CDR3 protein: CASSPAMTSGGGELFF
clone size: -; V gene: TRBV7-2; J gene: TRBJ2-4; D gene: TRBD2; CDR3 DNA: TGTGCCAGCAGCTTAGGTTTGCGGGAGCGAGCCAAAAACATTCAGTACTTC; CDR3 protein: CASSLGLRERAKNIQYF
clone size: -; V gene: TRBV4-3; J gene: TRBJ2-5; D gene: TRBD2; CDR3 DNA: TGCGCCAGCAGCCAAGATATTGGGGGACTAGGAGAGACCCAGTACTTC; CDR3 protein: CASSQDIGGLGETQYF
clone size: many; V gene: TRBV6-2/TRBV6-3; J gene: TRBJ2-6; D gene: -; CDR3 DNA: TGTGCCAGCAGACCCGGACAGTTCTCTGGGGCCAACGTCCTGACTTTC; CDR3 protein: CASRPGQFSGANVLTF
clone size: few; V gene: TRBV6-2/TRBV6-3; J gene: TRBJ2-1; D gene: TRBD2; CDR3 DNA: TGTGCCAGCAGCCCAACTAGCGGGAGGTCTAGTGAGCAGTTCTTC; CDR3 protein: CASSPTSGRSSEQFF
clone size: many; V gene: TRBV7-2; J gene: TRBJ2-7; D gene: TRBD2; CDR3 DNA: TGTGCCAGCAGCCAAACTAGCGGGAGCCCCTACGAGCAGTACTTC; CDR3 protein: CASSQTSGSPYEQYF
clone size: many; V gene: TRBV12-3/TRBV12-4; J gene: TRBJ1-6; D gene: TRBD1; CDR3 DNA: TGTGCCAGCAGTCCCCGGACAGGGGGGAGCTCCTATAATTCACCCCTCCACTTT; CDR3 protein: CASSPRTGGSSYNSPLHF
clone size: -; V gene: TRBV29-1; J gene: TRBJ2-1; D gene: TRBD2; CDR3 DNA: TGCAGCGTCCGGACTAGCGGGAGGGCCTTTTACAATGAGCAGTTCTTC; CDR3 protein: CSVRTSGRAFYNEQFF
clone size: few; V gene: TRBV28; J gene: TRBJ2-1; D gene: TRBD2; CDR3 DNA: TGTGCCAGCAGTTCCCTGGGGGGGAACAATGAGCAGTTCTTC; CDR3 protein: CASSSLGGNNEQFF
clone size: -; V gene: TRBV19; J gene: TRBJ2-1; D gene: TRBD1; CDR3 DNA: TGTGCCAGTAGCCCGGGACAGCCGATTCCCTACAATGAGCAGTTCTTC; CDR3 protein: CASSPGQPIPYNEQFF
clone size: -; V gene: TRBV13; J gene: TRBJ2-1; D gene: TRBD2; CDR3 DNA: TGTGCCAGCAGCCCAGGACTAGCCTCCCGAGAGCAGTTCTTC; CDR3 protein: CASSPGLASREQFF
clone size: few; V gene: TRBV6-2/TRBV6-3; J gene: TRBJ2-7; D gene: -; CDR3 DNA: TGTGCCAGCAGTTGGGGCAGCGCGGGTTATACCTACGAGCAGTACTTC; CDR3 protein: CASSWGSAGYTYEQYF
clone size: few; V gene: TRBV20-1; J gene: TRBJ2-7; D gene: TRBD2; CDR3 DNA: TGCAGTGCTAGTAGCGGACTAGCGGGGGGAAAACGTAGTGAGCAGTACTTC; CDR3 protein: CSASSGLAGGKRSEQYF
clone size: -; V gene: TRBV7-6; J gene: TRBJ1-5; D gene: -; CDR3 DNA: TGTGCCAGCAGCATCGGACGAAATCAGCCCCAGCATTTT; CDR3 protein: CASSIGRNQPQHF